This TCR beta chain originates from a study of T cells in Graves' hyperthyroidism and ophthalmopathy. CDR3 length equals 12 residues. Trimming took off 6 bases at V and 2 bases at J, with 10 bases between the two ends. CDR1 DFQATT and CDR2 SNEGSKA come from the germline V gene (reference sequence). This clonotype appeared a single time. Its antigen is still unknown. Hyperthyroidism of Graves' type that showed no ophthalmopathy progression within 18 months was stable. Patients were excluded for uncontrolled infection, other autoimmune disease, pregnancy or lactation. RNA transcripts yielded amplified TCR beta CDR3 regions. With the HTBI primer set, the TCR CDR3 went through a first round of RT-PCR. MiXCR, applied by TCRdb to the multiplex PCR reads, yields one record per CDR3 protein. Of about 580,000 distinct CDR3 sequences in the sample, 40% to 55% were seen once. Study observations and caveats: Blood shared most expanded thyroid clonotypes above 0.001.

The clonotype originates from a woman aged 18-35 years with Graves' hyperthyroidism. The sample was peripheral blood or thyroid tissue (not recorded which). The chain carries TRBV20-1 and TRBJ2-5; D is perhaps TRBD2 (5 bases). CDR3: CSAARGQETQYF. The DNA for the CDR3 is TGCAGTGCGGCCCGGGGTCAAGAGACCCAGTACTTC.